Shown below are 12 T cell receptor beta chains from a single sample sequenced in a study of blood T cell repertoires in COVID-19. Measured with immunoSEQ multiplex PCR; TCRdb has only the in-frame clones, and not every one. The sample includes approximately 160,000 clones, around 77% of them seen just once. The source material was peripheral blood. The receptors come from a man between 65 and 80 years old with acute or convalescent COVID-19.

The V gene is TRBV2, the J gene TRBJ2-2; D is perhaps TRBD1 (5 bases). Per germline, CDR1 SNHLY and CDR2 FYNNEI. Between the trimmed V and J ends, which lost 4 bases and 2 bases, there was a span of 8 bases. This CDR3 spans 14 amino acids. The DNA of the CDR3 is TGTGCCAGCAGTGTGGGGCCTAACACCGGGGAGCTGTTTTTT. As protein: CASSVGPNTGELFF.

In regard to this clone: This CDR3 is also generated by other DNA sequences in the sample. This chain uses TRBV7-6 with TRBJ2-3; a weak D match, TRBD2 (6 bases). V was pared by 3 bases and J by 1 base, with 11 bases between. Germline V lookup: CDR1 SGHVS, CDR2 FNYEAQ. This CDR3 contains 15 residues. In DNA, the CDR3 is TGTGCCAGCAGCTTGGTCGGAGGGGGCACAGATACGCAGTATTTT. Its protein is CASSLVGGGTDTQYF.

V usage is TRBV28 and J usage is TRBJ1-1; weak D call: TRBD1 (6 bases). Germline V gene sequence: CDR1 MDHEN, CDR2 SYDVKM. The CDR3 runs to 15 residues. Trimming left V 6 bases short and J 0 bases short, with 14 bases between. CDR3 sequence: CASRETGFLNTEAFF. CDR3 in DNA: TGTGCCAGCAGGGAGACAGGCTTCTTGAACACTGAAGCTTTCTTT.

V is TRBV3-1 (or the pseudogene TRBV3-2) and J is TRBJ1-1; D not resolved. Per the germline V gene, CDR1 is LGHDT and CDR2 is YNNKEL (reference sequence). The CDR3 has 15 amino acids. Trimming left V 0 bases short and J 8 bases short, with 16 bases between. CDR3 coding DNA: TGTGCCAGCAGCCAAGATGGCGGCGCCCGCCGGGAAGCTTTCTTT. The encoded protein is CASSQDGGARREAFF.

This CDR3 is CASSHPPRGYNEQFF. For the CDR3, the DNA is TGTGCCAGCAGCCACCCTCCCAGAGGGTACAATGAGCAGTTCTTC. This sequence joins TRBV7-2 and TRBJ2-1; D is possibly TRBD2 (5 bases). CDR3 size: 15 residues. Deletions cut 5 bases from V and 4 bases from J, with 15 bases between. Germline V gene lookup returns CDR1 SGHTA and CDR2 FQGNSA.

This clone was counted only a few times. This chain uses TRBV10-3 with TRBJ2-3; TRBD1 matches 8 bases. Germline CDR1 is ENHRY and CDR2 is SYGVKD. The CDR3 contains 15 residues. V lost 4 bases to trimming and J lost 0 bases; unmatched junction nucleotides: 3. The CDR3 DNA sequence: TGTGCCATCAGTGTAGGGACAGGTAGCACAGATACGCAGTATTTT. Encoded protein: CAISVGTGSTDTQYF.

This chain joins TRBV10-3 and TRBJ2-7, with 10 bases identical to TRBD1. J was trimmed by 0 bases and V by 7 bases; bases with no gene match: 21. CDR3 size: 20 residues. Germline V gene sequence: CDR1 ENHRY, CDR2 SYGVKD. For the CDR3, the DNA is TGTGCCATCATGGGGTCAGGGACAGGGGCGCCCACTCAGTACTCCTACGAGCAGTACTTC. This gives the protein CAIMGSGTGAPTQYSYEQYF.

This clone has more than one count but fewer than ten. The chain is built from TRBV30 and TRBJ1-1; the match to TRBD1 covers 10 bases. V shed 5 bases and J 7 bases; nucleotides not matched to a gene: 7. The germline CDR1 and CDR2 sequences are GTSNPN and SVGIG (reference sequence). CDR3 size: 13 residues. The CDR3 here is CAWLSDRGFEAFF. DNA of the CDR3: TGTGCCTGGTTATCGGACAGGGGGTTTGAAGCTTTCTTT.

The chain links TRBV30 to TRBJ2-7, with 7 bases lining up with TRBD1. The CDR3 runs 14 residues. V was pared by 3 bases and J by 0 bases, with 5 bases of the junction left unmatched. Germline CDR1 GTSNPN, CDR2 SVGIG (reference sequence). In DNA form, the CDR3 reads TGTGCCTGGAGGAATTACAGGGGCTCCTACGAGCAGTACTTC. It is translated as CAWRNYRGSYEQYF.

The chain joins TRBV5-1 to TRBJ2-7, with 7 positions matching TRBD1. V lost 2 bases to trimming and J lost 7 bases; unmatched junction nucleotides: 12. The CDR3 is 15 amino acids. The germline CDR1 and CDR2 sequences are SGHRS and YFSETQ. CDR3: CASSFASGQSREQYF. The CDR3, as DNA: TGCGCCAGCAGCTTCGCGTCGGGACAGAGTAGGGAGCAGTACTTC.

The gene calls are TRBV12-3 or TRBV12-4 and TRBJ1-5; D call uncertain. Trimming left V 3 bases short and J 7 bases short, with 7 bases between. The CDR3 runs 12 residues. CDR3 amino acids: CASSLGLQPQHF. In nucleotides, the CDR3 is TGTGCCAGCAGTTTGGGCCTCCAGCCCCAGCATTTT.

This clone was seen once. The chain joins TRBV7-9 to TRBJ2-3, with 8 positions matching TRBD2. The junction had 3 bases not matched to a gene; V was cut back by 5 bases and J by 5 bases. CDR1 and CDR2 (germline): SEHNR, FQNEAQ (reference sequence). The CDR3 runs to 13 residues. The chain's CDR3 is CASSPAGGDTQYF. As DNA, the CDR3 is TGTGCCAGCAGCCCGGCGGGGGGAGATACGCAGTATTTT. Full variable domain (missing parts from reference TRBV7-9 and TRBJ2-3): DTGVSQNPRHKITKRGQNVTFRCDPISEHNRLYWYRQTLGQGPEFLTYFQNEAQLEKSRLLSDRFSAERPKGSFSTLEIQRTEQGDSAMYLCASSPAGGDTQYFGPGTRLTVL.